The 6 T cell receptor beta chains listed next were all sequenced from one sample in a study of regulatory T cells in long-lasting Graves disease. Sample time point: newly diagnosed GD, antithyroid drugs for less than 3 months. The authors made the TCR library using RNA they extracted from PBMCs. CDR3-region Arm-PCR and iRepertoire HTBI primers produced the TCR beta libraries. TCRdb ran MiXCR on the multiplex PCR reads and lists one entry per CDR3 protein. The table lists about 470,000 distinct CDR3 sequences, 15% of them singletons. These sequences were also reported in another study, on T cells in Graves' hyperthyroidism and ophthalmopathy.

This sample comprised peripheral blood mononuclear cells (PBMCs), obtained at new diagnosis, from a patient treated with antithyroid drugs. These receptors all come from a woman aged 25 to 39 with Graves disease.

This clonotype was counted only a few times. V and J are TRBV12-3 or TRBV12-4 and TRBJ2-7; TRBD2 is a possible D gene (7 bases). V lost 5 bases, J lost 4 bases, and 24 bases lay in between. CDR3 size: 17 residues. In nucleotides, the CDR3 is TGTGCCAGCAGTCTTACCCAAGGAGGGGGGGAGGGGTACGAGCAGTACTTC. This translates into CASSLTQGGGEGYEQYF.

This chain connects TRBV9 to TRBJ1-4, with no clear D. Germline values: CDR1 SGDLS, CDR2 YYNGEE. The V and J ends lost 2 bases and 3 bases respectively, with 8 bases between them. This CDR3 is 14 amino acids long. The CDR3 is CASSVGSPNEKLFF. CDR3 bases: TGTGCCAGCAGCGTTGGCAGCCCTAATGAAAAACTGTTTTTT.

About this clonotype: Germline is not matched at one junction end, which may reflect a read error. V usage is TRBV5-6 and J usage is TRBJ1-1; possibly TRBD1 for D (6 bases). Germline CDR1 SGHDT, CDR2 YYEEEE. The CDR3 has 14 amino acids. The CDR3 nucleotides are TGTGTCAGCAGCCAAGTCAGGGGTGGCGCTGAAGCTTTCTTT. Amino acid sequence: CVSSQVRGGAEAFF. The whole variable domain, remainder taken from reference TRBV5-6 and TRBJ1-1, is DAGVTQSPTHLIKTRGQQVTLRCSPKSGHDTVSWYQQALGQGPQFIFQYYEEEERQRGNFPDRFSGHQFPNYSSELNVNALLLGDSALYLCVSSQVRGGAEAFFGQGTRLTVV.

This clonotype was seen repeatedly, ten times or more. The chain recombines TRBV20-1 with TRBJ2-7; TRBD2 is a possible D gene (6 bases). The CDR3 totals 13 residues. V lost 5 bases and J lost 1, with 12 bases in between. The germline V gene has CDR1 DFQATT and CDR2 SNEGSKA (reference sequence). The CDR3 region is CSAHRDSSYEQYF. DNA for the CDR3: TGCAGTGCTCACCGGGACTCGTCCTACGAGCAGTACTTC.

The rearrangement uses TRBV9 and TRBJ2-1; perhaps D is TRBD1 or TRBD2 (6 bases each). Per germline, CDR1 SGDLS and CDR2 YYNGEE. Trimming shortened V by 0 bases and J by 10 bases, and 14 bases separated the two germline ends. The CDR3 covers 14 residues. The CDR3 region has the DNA TGTGCCAGCAGCGTAGGCGGGGAGACAGGCGAGCAGTTCTTC. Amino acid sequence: CASSVGGETGEQFF.

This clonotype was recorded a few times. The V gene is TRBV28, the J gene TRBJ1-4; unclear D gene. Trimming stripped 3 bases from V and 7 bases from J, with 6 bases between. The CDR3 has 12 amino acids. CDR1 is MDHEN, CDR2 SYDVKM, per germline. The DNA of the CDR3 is TGTGCCAGCAGTTTTTCCGGTGAAAAACTGTTTTTT. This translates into CASSFSGEKLFF. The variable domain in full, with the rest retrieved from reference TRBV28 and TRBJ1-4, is DVKVTQSSRYLVKRTGEKVFLECVQDMDHENMFWYRQDPGLGLRLIYFSYDVKMKEKGDIPEGYSVSREKKERFSLILESASTNQTSMYLCASSFSGEKLFFGSGTQLSVL.